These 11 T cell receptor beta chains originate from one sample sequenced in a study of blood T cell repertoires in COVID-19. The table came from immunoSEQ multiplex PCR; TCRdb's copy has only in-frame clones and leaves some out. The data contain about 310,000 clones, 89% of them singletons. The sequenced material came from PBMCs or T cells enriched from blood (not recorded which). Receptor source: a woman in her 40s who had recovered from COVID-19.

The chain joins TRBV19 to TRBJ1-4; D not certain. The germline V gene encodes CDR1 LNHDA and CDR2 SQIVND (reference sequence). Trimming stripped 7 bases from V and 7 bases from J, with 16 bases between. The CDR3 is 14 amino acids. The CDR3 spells CASTLDALGEKLFF. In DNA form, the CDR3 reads TGTGCCAGTACCCTAGATGCGCTGGGTGAAAAACTGTTTTTT.

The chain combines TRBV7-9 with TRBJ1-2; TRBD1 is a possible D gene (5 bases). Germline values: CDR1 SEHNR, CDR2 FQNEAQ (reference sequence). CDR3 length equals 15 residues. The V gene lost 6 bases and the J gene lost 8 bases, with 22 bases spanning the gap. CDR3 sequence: CASRPGGAETAGYTF. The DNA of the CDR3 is TGTGCCAGCAGGCCCGGAGGGGCAGAGACTGCCGGCTACACCTTC.

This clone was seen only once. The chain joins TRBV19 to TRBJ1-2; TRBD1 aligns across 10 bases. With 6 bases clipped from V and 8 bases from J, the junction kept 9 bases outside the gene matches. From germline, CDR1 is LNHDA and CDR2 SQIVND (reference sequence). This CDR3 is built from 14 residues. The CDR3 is CASRDGTGVEGYTF. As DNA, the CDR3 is TGTGCCAGTAGAGACGGGACAGGGGTTGAGGGCTACACCTTC.

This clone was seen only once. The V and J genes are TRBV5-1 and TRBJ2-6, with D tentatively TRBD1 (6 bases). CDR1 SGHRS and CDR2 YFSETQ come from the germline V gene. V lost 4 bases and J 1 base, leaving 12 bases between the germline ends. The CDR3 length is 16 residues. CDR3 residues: CASSLATGSGANVLTF. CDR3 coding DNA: TGCGCCAGCAGCCTGGCAACAGGGTCTGGGGCCAACGTCCTGACTTTC.

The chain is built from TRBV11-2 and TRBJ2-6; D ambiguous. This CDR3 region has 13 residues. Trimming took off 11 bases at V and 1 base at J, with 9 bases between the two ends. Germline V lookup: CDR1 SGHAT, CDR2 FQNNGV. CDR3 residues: CAGSRSGANVLTF. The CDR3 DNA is TGTGCCGGAAGCAGGTCTGGGGCCAACGTCCTGACTTTC.

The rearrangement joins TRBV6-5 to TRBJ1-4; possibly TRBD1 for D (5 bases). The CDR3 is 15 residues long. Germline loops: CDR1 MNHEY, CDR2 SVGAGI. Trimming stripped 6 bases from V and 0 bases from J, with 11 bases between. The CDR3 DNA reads TGTGCCAGCAGCGGGGGGTGGGCAACTAATGAAAAACTGTTTTTT. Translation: CASSGGWATNEKLFF.

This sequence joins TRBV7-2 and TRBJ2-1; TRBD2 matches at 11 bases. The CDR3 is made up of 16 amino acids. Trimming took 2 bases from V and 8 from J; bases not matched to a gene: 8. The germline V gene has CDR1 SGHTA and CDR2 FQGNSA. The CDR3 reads CASSLLGGLAGDEQFF. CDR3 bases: TGTGCCAGCAGCTTATTAGGAGGACTAGCGGGTGATGAGCAGTTCTTC.

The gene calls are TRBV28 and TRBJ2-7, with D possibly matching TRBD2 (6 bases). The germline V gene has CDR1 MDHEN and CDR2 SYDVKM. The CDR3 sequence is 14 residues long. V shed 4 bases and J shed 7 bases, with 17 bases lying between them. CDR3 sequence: CASSSPGLSGEQYF. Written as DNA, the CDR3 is TGTGCCAGCAGTTCTCCGGGACTGTCCGGGGAGCAGTACTTC.

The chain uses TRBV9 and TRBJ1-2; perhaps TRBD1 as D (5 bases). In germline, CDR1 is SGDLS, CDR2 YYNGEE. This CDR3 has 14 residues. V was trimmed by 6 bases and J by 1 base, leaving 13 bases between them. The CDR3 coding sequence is TGTGCCAGCACGGCTACAGGTTTTAACTATGGCTACACCTTC. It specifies CASTATGFNYGYTF.

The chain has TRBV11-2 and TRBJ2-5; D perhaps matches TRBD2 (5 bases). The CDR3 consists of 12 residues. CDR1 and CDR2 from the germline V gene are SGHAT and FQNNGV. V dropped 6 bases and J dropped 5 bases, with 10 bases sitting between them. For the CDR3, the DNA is TGTGCCAGCAGTAGCGACGACGAGACCCAGTACTTC. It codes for CASSSDDETQYF.

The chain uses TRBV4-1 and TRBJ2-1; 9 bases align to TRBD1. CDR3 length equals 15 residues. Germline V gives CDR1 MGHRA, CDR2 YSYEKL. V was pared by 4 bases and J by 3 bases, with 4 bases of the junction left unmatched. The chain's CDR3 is CASSPPGQGYNEQFF. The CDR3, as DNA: TGCGCCAGCAGCCCTCCGGGACAGGGCTACAATGAGCAGTTCTTC.